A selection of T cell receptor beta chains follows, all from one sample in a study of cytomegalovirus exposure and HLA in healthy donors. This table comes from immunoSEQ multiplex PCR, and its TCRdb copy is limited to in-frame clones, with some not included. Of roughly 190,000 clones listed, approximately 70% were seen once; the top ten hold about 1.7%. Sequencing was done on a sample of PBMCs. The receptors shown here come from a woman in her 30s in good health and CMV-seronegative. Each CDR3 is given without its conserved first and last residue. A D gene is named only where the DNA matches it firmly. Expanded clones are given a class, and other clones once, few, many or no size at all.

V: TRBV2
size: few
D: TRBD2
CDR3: ASSTGLAGNNEQF

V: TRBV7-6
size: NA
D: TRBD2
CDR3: ASSLELAGASSYNEQF

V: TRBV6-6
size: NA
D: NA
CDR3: ASSYSGGLDYGYT

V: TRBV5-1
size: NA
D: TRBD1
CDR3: ASLQGANTGELF

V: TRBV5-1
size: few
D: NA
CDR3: ASTFSVASYNEQF

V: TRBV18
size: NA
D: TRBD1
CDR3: ASSTFGTGSTDTQY

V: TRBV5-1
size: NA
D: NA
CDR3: ASSLDVGGEAF

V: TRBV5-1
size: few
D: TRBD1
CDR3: ASSPQGQGPGELF

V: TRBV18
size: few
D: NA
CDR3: ASSPQGGGYEQY

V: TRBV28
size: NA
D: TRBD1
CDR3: ASSPDRNYYGYT

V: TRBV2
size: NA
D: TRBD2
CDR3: ASSTGLAGDYEQY

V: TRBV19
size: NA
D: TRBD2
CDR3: ASSTGGETQY

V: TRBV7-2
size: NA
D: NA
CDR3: ASNLRADNYGYT

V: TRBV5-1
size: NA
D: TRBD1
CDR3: ASSLEPGQGADTQY

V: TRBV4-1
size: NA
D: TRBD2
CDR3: ASSQGVPPLAGKYNEQF

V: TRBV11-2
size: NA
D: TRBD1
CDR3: ASSLHPGQGFPNEKLF

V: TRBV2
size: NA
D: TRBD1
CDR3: AITLRQGQFLETQY

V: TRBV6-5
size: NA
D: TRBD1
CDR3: ASSYFSGGREKLF

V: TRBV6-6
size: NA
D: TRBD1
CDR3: ASYRTGYYGYT

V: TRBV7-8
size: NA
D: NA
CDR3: ASSLIGAGFIGNQPQH

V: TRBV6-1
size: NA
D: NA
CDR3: ASSEEYATAGYGYT

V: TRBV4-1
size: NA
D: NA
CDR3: ASSQVGAGVEQY

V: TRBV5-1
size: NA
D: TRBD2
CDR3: ASSPGLAGARGDNEQF

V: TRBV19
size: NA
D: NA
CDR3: ASSIGTYRADYGYT

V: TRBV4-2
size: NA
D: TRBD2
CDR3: ASSQELAGDQETQY

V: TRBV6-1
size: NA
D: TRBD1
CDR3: ASSLDRGREKLF

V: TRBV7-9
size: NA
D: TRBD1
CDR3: ASSLVNRGHQPQH

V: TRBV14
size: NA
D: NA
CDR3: ASSQELGLSTDTQY

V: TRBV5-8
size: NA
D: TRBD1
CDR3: ASSFFRDSSYEQY

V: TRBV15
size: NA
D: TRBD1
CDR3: ATSRRTGSSTDTQY

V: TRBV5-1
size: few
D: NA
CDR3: ASSLRAGASYEQY

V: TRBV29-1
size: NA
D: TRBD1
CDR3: SVEIQGATYEQY

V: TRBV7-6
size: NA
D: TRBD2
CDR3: ASSPGLAGGPGTGELF

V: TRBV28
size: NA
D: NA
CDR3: ASSPRRALTEAF

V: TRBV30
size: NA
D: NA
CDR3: AWKRLQVMNTEAF

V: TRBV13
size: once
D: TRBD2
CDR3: ASSSRVFTSGGRTDTQY

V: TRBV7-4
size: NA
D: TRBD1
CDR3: ASSLEPQEDRGNQPQH

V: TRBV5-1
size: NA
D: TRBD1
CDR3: ASSARTGDSPLH

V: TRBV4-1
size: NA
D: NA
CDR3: ASRKADSRETQY

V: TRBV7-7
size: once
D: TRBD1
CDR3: ASSLEGGSGYEQY

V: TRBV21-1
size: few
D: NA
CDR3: ASSNAQGRRGYT

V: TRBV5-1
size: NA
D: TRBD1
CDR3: ASSPRGRGTGSYEQY

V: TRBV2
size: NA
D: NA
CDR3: ASRKLSSDEQY

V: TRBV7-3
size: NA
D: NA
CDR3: ASSSRPDSADTQY

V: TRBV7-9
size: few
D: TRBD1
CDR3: ASSLSGQVNTEAF

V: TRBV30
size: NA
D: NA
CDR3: AWSVGNRRNYGYT

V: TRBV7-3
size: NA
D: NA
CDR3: ASSLQGWNTEAF

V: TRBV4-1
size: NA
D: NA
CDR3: ASSQATARDTQY

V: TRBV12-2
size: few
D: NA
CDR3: ASRHFPDRNYGYT

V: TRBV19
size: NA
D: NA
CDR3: ASTRQGRVTGELF

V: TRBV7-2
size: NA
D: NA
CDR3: ASSLTGTGTGELF

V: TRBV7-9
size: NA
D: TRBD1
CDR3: ASSYLTGTEGEKLF

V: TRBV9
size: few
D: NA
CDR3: ASTQGVGYGYT

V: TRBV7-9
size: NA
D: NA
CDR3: ASSFSRVGATNEKLF

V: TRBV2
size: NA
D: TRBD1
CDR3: ASSRDRLSNEKLF

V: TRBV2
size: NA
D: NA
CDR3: ASSDRPGEKGSYGYT

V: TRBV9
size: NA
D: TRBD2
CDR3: ASSVAPSGSYNEQF

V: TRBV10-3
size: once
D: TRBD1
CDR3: AISESLGGTGSQPQH

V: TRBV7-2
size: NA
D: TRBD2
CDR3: ASSLVLAGVTGELF